This T cell receptor (beta chain) was identified in a study of identical twins. This clonotype was seen a handful of times. What it binds is unknown. Per germline, CDR1 SGHRS and CDR2 YFSETQ. This CDR3 spans 16 amino acids. V dropped 3 bases and J dropped 6 bases, with 20 bases sitting between them. Study-wide results and caveats: Less excess twin sharing appeared in beta out-of-frame sequences.

In TCRdb, the 5' RACE reads were re-called with MiXCR into one record per CDR3 protein. The sample lists about 260,000 distinct CDR3 sequences; approximately 7% were seen once. This sample was shared with a second study, whose subject was yellow fever vaccine responses in identical twins.

This TCR came from a woman aged 18-35 years in good health. The chain recombines TRBV5-1 with TRBJ2-3; no firm D call. The source material was memory (CD45RO+) T cells sorted from blood. The CDR3 loop reads CASSWGTGTLLDTQYF. DNA of the CDR3: TGCGCCAGCAGCTGGGGAACGGGTACCCTTTTGGATACGCAGTATTTT.